This T cell receptor (beta chain) was identified during a study of cytomegalovirus exposure and HLA in healthy donors (TCRdb year 2017). Context from the whole study: In an earlier analysis of roughly 590 of the donors, about 260 Gb of sequence data and just under 120 million unique TCR beta sequences from roughly 190 million T cells were reported. The study used immunosequencing to profile the T cell repertoires of 666 subjects and linked those repertoires to cytomegalovirus serostatus. Among 300 to 500 genotyped donors of the cohort, an average of roughly 230,000 unique TCR beta nucleotide sequences was sequenced per donor, of which about 18% were non-productive. Besides the first cohort of roughly 660 subjects, a separate validation cohort made up of over 100 different subjects was used. Of the 398 genotyped donors, over 70% fell in the genetic ancestry cluster associated with self-reported Caucasian donors. High-throughput TCR immunosequencing, statistical association of individual TCRs with disease status, and machine learning were combined to predict cytomegalovirus infection status. The number of typed donors differed by locus: roughly 620-640 for A, B, C, DRB1 and DQB1; some 500 for DQA1; around 610 for DPA1; and 400 to 480 for DPB1. Both class I and class II loci were covered by HLA typing, at four-digit resolution. Rather than drawing on any new phenotypic data, the later analysis identified candidate immune exposures from TCR beta sequences and the way those sequences occurred across donors. Donor age, sex, ethnicity and CMV serostatus were compiled alongside the repertoire data. Every discovery cohort repertoire had been produced on one sequencing platform. A later genetic analysis used genome-wide SNP genotypes for about 65% of the roughly 700 donors, treating that subset as a discovery cohort. An earlier analysis of around 540 of the donors applied high-throughput TCR beta sequencing to assess whether each TCR beta V gene segment acted as functional or pseudogenic. A later analysis re-examined previously published TCR beta repertoires from roughly 650 donors and added high-resolution HLA genotyping to investigate patterns of TCR occurrence. The study aimed to test whether signatures of past pathogen exposure could be identified by cataloging public T cell receptors. Roughly five DR-DQ haplotypes were treated as single units for association and clustering because of strong linkage in the cohort. An early release that covered about 640 HLA-typed donors contained about 300 gigabases of sequencing data and tens of millions of unique TCR sequences.

The receptor library was made with the immunoSEQ multiplex PCR assay. For the multiplex PCR, a mixture combining 60 forward primers for TCR Vbeta segments and 13 reverse primers for TCR Jbeta segments was used. Amplification of the CDR3 region of rearranged TCR beta genes was performed with a multiplex PCR assay on genomic DNA. The amplified TCR beta libraries were sequenced on the Illumina HiSeq System as 87-base-pair reads. Under the source paper's analysis protocol: A later analysis tallied around 82 million unique TCR beta chains across the 610 or so repertoires, and around 12 million of those chains were shared by two or more donors. To remove PCR and sequencing errors, raw reads were error-corrected and collapsed into unique sequences using a nearest-neighbor algorithm that merged closely related sequences. CDR3 sequences were aligned to IMGT reference sequences to assign V, D and J gene segments. For a sequence to be retained, a match of at least six nucleotides was required to both a V gene segment and a J gene segment. A rearrangement counted as productive if the CDR3 had no stop codons and remained in frame with V and J, and every other rearrangement counted as non-productive. Following IMGT convention, CDR3 was defined as the stretch from the second conserved V-encoded cysteine up to the conserved J-encoded phenylalanine. The earlier analysis of 550 to 650 of the donors excluded any sequence lacking an unambiguous match to a single V gene segment. In an earlier analysis of some 590 of the donors, a V segment was called functional when productive rearrangements were above 56.7%, and segregating when the standard deviation between donors exceeded 5%. A statistical classification framework was built to diagnose cytomegalovirus status from the catalog of TCR beta chain sequences. In a later analysis, V and J genes were assigned by comparing TCR nucleotide sequences against IMGT/GENE-DB human TR gene sequences. In a later analysis, CDR3 sequences and most-parsimonious VDJ recombination scenarios were assigned using the TCRdist pipeline. In a later analysis, every TCR beta chain was defined by the combination of its CDR3 amino acid sequence and its V-gene family, and reads without a unique V-gene family were dropped. As a way to deal with suspected cross-contamination and a sequencing artifact, a later analysis dropped 592 nucleotide sequences that were highly shared and had low generation probability. For each public chain, a later analysis derived a clonal expansion index from normalized ranks of inferred template counts within each repertoire. In a later analysis, generation probabilities were computed using a VDJ recombination model fitted to out-of-frame rearrangements, and the results were checked against IGoR. Hypergeometric tests were used in a later analysis to score TCR-TCR, TCR-HLA and TCR-CMV co-occurrence, with a repertoire-size bias correction applied to the TCR pairs. In a later analysis, false discovery rates were estimated by permuting HLA or CMV assignments 20 times. In a later analysis, co-occurring TCRs were grouped using DBSCAN, with TCRdist sequence similarity added in when clustering inside HLA-allele-positive subsets. Co-occurrence clustering excluded repertoires with fewer than 30,000 or more than 120,000 public chains, plus five with anomalous nucleotide sharing. TCRdb's version of the immuneACCESS table is confined to in-frame rearrangements and falls short of the full clone set. An unresolved V gene accounts for under half of the shortfall where checked; the remainder is of unknown origin. V and J calls and clone size are copied from that table; D and trimming were computed from the DNA. For this sample there are about 100,000 clones; 70% appear just once. 9.5% to 13% of the sample goes to the ten largest clones.

This clone was counted a few times. Which antigen it targets is not known. The input lacks base qualities; no much larger clone sits a single base away. Looking up the germline V gene yields CDR1 MNHEY and CDR2 SVGAGI. V and J are truncated by 7 bases and 2 bases respectively, leaving an intervening sequence of 12 bases. The CDR3 has 14 amino acids, counting the end cysteine and phenylalanine. Solely the CDR3 DNA is kept, with 42 bases framed from the first base. What the work shows at the level of the full study, not this receptor alone: Broadly in line with IMGT annotations, most TCR beta V segments showed up in productive rearrangements about 87% or about 30% of the time in an earlier analysis of around 600 of the donors. A total of roughly 160 TCR beta chains were listed by the study as associated with cytomegalovirus. The classifier was reported to diagnose cytomegalovirus status with high specificity and sensitivity in both the original and validation cohorts. The sequencing pipeline was judged likely to have produced a cluster of highly shared sequence variants as a technical artifact. In a later analysis, several top co-occurrence clusters were reported to appear linked to parvovirus B19, influenza, CMV and Epstein-Barr virus. The authors suggested that the approach could potentially be generalized to other disease states and immunological phenotypes. HLA typing was unavailable for some donors at each locus, so association tests used only the typed subset. Most TCR sequences were observed very rarely across donors, whereas some public TCRs were present in many individuals. A later genetic analysis associated a missense DCLRE1C variant with V-gene and J-gene trimming of TCR beta chains, and an independent cohort replicated the association. Correlated functional status among segregating V segments might be attributable to linkage disequilibrium, but an unknown experimental factor could not be ruled out. A few of the identified cytomegalovirus-associated TCR beta chains were confirmed in vitro to be specific for cytomegalovirus antigens. CMV serostatus was the only immune exposure information available for the cohort. Sequencing depth was assumed to be roughly uniform across donors in the presence/absence analyses, though that assumption may not hold. A later analysis associated about 17,000 TCR beta sequences with specific HLA alleles at a false discovery rate of 0.05. When HLA alleles, especially DR and DQ, strongly co-occurred, attributing TCR associations to individual alleles was difficult. According to a later analysis, TCR association rates differed among HLA loci, with DRB1 alleles showing the most associated TCRs and HLA-C alleles showing the fewest. A later analysis found that HLA-associated TCR beta chains were more clonally expanded and had lower generation probabilities than equally common non-associated chains. A further reported finding was that TCR beta sequences accurately predicted the HLA-A and HLA-B alleles for most subjects in the first cohort. Because counts were too low, seventeen rarely observed V segments, including chromosome 9 orphons, were excluded from the earlier analysis of about 500 of the donors. According to a later analysis, most CMV-associated TCR beta chains appeared to be HLA-restricted, and the HLA associations seemed to be driven largely by CMV exposure. Some IMGT-functional V segments, including TRBV6-2 and TRBV6-3, could not be distinguished by the 87-base-pair reads and were therefore excluded. In a later genetic analysis, fewer N-insertions in productive TCRs were reported among donors in an Asian-associated ancestry cluster than the roughly 670-donor mean. Only TCR beta chains were sequenced in this cohort, and the absence of alpha or paired-chain data limited detectable features.

The cohort was made up of approximately 670 healthy bone marrow donors. At the time of sampling, every cohort member was nominally healthy, though immune exposures that went unrecorded were likely present. The donor was CMV seropositive and was included in the group of 250 to 350 seropositive cohort members. Every donor gave a peripheral blood sample, and the peripheral blood mononuclear cells from that sample were used for TCR beta sequencing. Genomic DNA extraction from the blood cell samples was performed with the Qiagen DNeasy Blood Extraction Kit. This TCR came from a man in his forties or fifties in good health and CMV-seropositive. The V and J segments used are TRBV6-5 and TRBJ1-3, with TRBD1 tentatively as D gene (6 bases match). The sample taken for sequencing was PBMCs. The CDR3 in this case is CASTQGRTGNTIYF. The DNA sequence is TGTGCCAGCACTCAGGGGAGAACTGGAAACACCATATATTTT.